Listed here are 9 T cell receptor beta chains from one sample, sequenced in a study of cytomegalovirus exposure and HLA in healthy donors. The PCR contained 60 Vbeta and 13 Jbeta primers. Only in-frame clones appear in the TCRdb table, and some are missing; sequencing was by immunoSEQ multiplex PCR. Of around 97,000 clones detected, over 8% appear once; the ten largest clones hold about 5%. The sequenced sample was PBMCs. The receptors derive from a middle-aged man in good health and CMV-seropositive.

The genes are TRBV5-6 and TRBJ2-7; D is perhaps TRBD1 (5 bases). With 3 bases removed from V and 0 bases from J, the gap between germline ends came to 13 bases. CDR3 size: 15 residues. Per germline, CDR1 SGHDT and CDR2 YYEEEE. The CDR3 loop reads CASSSRDPLSYEQYF. The CDR3 bases are TGTGCCAGCAGCTCCAGGGATCCTCTCTCCTACGAGCAGTACTTC.

This clone was counted only a few times. The chain uses TRBV9 and TRBJ2-3; D is possibly TRBD1 (7 bases). Trimming cost V 0 bases and J 2 bases, with 22 bases left between them. The CDR3 has 19 residues. Germline V gene sequence: CDR1 SGDLS, CDR2 YYNGEE. The CDR3 sequence is CASSVAAGGGLEDTDTQYF. The DNA of the CDR3 is TGTGCCAGCAGCGTAGCTGCAGGGGGAGGCCTTGAGGACACAGATACGCAGTATTTT.

The chain employs TRBV7-2 and TRBJ1-4; tentative D call: TRBD1 (5 bases). Germline V gene data show CDR1 as SGHTA and CDR2 as FQGNSA. The CDR3 totals 13 residues. Trimming cost V 5 bases and J 4 bases, with 8 bases left between them. As DNA, the CDR3 is TGTGCCAGCAGCGTCAGGGTTAATGAAAAACTGTTTTTT. Protein product: CASSVRVNEKLFF.

This clone turned up a few times. This rearrangement joins TRBV19 to TRBJ2-7, with 10 bases aligning to TRBD1. The CDR3 consists of 15 residues. Losses at the gene ends were 6 bases for V and 7 bases for J; bases not matched to a gene: 12. Germline V gene lookup returns CDR1 LNHDA and CDR2 SQIVND (reference sequence). The CDR3 bases are TGTGCCAGTAGAGCGCAAGCGACAGGGGGCTTTGAGCAGTACTTC. This codes for CASRAQATGGFEQYF.

This clone was counted only a few times. The V call is TRBV30, the J call TRBJ1-2, with TRBD1 matching 8 bases. V shed 2 bases and J 8 bases; nucleotides not matched to a gene: 7. Germline-derived CDR1 and CDR2 are GTSNPN and SVGIG (reference sequence). The CDR3 covers 13 residues. The CDR3 region is CAWSTWTGRGYTF. The CDR3 DNA reads TGTGCCTGGAGTACCTGGACAGGGCGCGGCTACACCTTC.

This clone was counted only a few times. V and J are TRBV28 and TRBJ1-4; D is uncertain. The CDR3 consists of 14 residues. The V gene lost 4 bases and the J gene lost 11 bases, with 17 bases spanning the gap. Germline lookup yields CDR1 MDHEN and CDR2 SYDVKM. CDR3 region: CASSSTGSLDKLFF. The CDR3 coding sequence is TGTGCCAGCAGTTCAACCGGGAGCCTTGACAAACTGTTTTTT.

Only a few counts were recorded for this clone. The V and J genes are TRBV7-2 and TRBJ1-5, with D perhaps TRBD1 (5 bases). V lost 3 bases and J lost 7, with 19 bases in between. The germline CDR1 and CDR2 sequences are SGHTA and FQGNSA. The CDR3 is 16 amino acids. Written as DNA, the CDR3 is TGTGCCAGCAGCTTTTTGGGGGAGGGGTCGGGGCAGCCCCAGCATTTT. Translating it yields CASSFLGEGSGQPQHF.

This sequence joins TRBV4-2 and TRBJ1-4; D is ambiguous. Germline V gene data show CDR1 as LGHNA and CDR2 as YNFKEQ. The CDR3 has 12 amino acids. V was shortened by 0 bases and J by 8 bases, with 4 bases between the two germline ends. Here the CDR3 reads CASSQELEKLFF. CDR3 bases: TGTGCCAGCAGCCAAGAACTCGAAAAACTGTTTTTT.

This clone has more than one count but fewer than ten. This CDR3 is also generated by other DNA sequences in the sample. The chain is built from TRBV19 and TRBJ1-1; TRBD1 matches at 8 bases. The germline CDR1 and CDR2 sequences are LNHDA and SQIVND (reference sequence). CDR3 length: 15 amino acids. With 6 bases clipped from V and 4 bases from J, the junction kept 10 bases outside the gene matches. CDR3 sequence: CASRYPGGAPTEAFF. The CDR3 coding sequence is TGTGCCAGTAGGTACCCAGGGGGCGCGCCCACTGAAGCTTTCTTT.